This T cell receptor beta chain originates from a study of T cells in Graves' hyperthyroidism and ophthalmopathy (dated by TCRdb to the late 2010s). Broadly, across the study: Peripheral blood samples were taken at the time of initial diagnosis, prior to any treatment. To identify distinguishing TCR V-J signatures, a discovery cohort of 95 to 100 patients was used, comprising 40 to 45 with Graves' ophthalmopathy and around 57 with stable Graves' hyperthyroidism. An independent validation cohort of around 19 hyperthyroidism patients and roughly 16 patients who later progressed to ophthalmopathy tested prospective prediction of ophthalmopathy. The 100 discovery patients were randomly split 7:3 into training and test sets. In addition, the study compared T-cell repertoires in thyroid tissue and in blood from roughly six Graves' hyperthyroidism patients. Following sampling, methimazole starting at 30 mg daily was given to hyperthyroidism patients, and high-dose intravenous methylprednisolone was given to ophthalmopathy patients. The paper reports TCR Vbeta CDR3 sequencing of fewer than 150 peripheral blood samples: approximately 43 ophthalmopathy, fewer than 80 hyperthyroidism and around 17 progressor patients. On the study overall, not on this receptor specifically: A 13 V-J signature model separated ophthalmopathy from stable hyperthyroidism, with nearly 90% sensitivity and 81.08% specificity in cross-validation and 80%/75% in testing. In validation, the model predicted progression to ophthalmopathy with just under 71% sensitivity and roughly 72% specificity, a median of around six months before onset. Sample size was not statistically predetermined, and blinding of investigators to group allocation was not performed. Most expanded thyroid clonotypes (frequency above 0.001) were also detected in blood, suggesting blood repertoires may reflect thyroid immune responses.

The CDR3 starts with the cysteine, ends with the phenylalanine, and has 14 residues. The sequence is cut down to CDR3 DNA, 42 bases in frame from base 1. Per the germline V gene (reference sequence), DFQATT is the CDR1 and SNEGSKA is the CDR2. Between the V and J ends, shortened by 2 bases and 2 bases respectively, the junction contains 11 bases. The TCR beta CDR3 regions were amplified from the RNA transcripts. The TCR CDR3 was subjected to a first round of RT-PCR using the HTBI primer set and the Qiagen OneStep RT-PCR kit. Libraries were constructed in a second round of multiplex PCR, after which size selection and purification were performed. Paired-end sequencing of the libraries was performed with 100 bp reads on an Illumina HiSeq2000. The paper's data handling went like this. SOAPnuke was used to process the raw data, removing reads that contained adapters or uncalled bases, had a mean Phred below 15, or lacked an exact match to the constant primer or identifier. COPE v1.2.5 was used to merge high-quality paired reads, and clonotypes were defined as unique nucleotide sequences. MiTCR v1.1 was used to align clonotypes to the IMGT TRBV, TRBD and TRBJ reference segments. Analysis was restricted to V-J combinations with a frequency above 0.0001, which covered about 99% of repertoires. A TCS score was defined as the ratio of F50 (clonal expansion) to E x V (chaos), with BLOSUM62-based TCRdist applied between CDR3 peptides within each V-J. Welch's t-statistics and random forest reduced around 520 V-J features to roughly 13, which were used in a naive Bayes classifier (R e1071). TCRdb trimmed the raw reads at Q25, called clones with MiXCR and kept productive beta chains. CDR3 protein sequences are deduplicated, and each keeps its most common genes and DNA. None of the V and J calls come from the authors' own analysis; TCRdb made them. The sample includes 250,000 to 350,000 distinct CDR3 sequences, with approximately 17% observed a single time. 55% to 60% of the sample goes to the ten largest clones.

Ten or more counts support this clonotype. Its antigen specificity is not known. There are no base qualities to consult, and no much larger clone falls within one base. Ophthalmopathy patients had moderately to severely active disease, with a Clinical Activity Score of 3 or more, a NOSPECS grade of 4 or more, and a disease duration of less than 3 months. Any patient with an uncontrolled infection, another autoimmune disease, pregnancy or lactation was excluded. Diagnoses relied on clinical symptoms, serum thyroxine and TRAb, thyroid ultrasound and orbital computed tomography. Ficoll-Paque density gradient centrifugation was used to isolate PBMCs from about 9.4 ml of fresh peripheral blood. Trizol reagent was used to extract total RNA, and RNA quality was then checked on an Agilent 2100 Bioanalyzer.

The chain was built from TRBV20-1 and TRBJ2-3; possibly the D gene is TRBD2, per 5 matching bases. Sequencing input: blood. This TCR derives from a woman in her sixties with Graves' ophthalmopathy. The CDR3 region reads CSARTSGYTDTQYF. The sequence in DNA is TGCAGTGCTAGAACGAGCGGATACACAGATACGCAGTATTTT.